This record looks at one TCR beta chain sequence and its context. Its target is not known. Sample-barcoded 5' priming and a J-beta primer mix drove a second PCR of roughly 6 to 12 cycles. TCRdb recomputed calls from the 5' RACE reads with MiXCR, one row per CDR3 protein. The repertoire holds roughly 1,500,000 distinct CDR3 sequences, with around 36% as singletons. This entry comes from a study of blood T cells in healthy people across ages. Trimming took 4 bases from V and 5 from J, leaving 17 bases between them. Germline loops: CDR1 MNHNS, CDR2 SASEGT. The CDR3 covers 15 residues. Each sample provided at least 5 micrograms of extracted total RNA. Study outcomes and limitations: Because donor CMV status was unknown, expanded clonotype changes were possibly confounded.

The J gene is TRBJ2-5, the V gene TRBV6-1, with D uncertain. Sequencing input: blood. The receptor comes from a woman in her 30s in good health. The CDR3 spells CASSGFRTPQETQYF. In DNA form, the CDR3 reads TGTGCCAGCAGTGGTTTTCGGACGCCTCAGGAGACCCAGTACTTC.